The text below deals with one T cell receptor beta chain. Its target is not known. The CDR3 consists of 16 residues. V dropped 0 bases and J dropped 2; count of bases not matched to a gene: 2. Germline CDR1 reads MGHRA; CDR2 reads YSYEKL. The sample originates from a study of shared clonotypes between healthy human individuals. Deep was the level used in running the assay. Tens of thousands of T cell genomes (approximately 0.2 ug DNA) went into each sorted-subset replicate. The assay was immunoSEQ multiplex PCR, and TCRdb's table has in-frame clones only and misses some. The table has 600,000 or so clones, 98% seen once. Naive CD8 cells lacked CD45RO and underwent positive selection for CCR7, leaving out terminally differentiated effector memory CD45RA+ cells. Study-wide results and limits: The study generally estimated greater richness for naive than memory subsets.

The source material was naive CD8+ T cells sorted from blood. This TCR came from a man aged 25 to 40 in good health. The chain employs TRBV4-1 and TRBJ2-3; TRBD2 matches at 10 bases. CDR3 bases: TGCGCCAGCAGCCAAGAAAGCGGGAGGGCCACAGATACGCAGTATTTT. Protein product: CASSQESGRATDTQYF.